This T cell receptor beta chain was sequenced in a study of T cell repertoires in cytomegalovirus infection. Background on the study: It was the public TCR beta signatures that indicated both CMV infection and matching HLA type. Points from the study as a whole: HLA-C-restricted CMV clonotypes gave the most frequent clonotype in two of eight donors. CMV carriers with the relevant HLA were identified by cumulative public TCR beta family frequency.

The CDR3 spans 16 residues. With V trimmed by 0 bases and J by 3 bases, 7 bases remained unmatched. The germline CDR1 and CDR2 sequences are SGHTA and FQGNSA. TCRdb reprocessed the reads with MiXCR, giving one entry per CDR3 protein. The sample yields roughly 69,000 distinct CDR3 sequences, approximately 30% seen once. At least ten counts were recorded for this clonotype. Its matching antigen is unknown. The chain joins TRBV7-2 to TRBJ2-5; 7 nucleotides agree with TRBD2. The source of this sequence is a human donor in good health (CMV status not recorded). Some clones in this sample may be carry-over from other donors' samples. Sequencing was performed on CD8+ T cells from cultured PBMCs, taken from culture after CMV antigen stimulation. The CDR3 DNA follows: TGTGCCAGCAGCTTAGCGGGAGGGATGTTGGAAGAGACCCAGTACTTC. It codes for CASSLAGGMLEETQYF.